The clone carrying this TCR beta chain was observed a handful of times. The antigen remains undetermined. Using constant-segment primers, 5'RACE produced TCR alpha and TCR beta cDNA libraries carrying sample barcodes and UMIs. TCRdb called the 5' RACE reads again in MiXCR, with one record for every CDR3 protein. The sample records around 340,000 distinct CDR3 sequences, around 21% being singletons. The source of the sample is a study of T-cell memory formation after mild COVID-19. Overall study context: TCR clusters largely stayed donor specific. The study's findings and limits: A second wave expanding day 15 to 37 was CD4+-biased; contracting clones were balanced. Among contracting clones, CD4+ were mainly CM/EM and CD8+ enriched in EMRA.

The length of the CDR3 is 14 residues. V was shortened by 5 bases and J by 0 bases, with 10 bases between the two germline ends. CDR1 is SEHNR and CDR2 is FQNEAQ in the germline V gene (reference sequence). Material for sequencing was PBMCs or a T cell subset sorted from them (not recorded which). The sequence came from an adult woman who had mild COVID-19 (a few samples of this study predate the infection). Cell type and time point are not known. The rearrangement links TRBV7-9 to TRBJ1-1; no clear D. As DNA, the CDR3 is TGTGCCAGCAGCAACCCGGGCTTGAACACTGAAGCTTTCTTT. Protein: CASSNPGLNTEAFF.